This is a list of T cell receptor beta chains from one sample in a study of identical twins. TCRdb re-derived calls from the 5' RACE reads in MiXCR, one entry per CDR3 protein. The sample holds 350,000 to 450,000 distinct CDR3 sequences, roughly 20% seen once. Specimen: naive T cells sorted from blood. The receptors stem from a man between 50 and 59 years old in good health. The CDR3 runs from the conserved cysteine through the conserved F or W. D genes are given only for firm matches. Rows give clone size only sometimes, using once, few, many, or a class for an expanded clone.

TRBJ2-1 | - | TRBV5-1 | TRBD2 | CASSLTTTSASYNEQFF | TGCGCCAGCAGCTTGACGACGACTAGCGCATCCTACAATGAGCAGTTCTTC
TRBJ2-1 | once | TRBV20-1 | TRBD2 | CSAYLAGGPYNEQFF | TGCAGTGCTTACCTAGCGGGAGGTCCATACAATGAGCAGTTCTTC
TRBJ1-5 | - | TRBV10-3 | TRBD1 | CATRQGRDNQPQHF | TGTGCCACCCGACAGGGCCGGGACAATCAGCCCCAGCATTTT
TRBJ2-5 | - | TRBV29-1 | TRBD1 | CSVMGQGRTETQYF | TGCAGCGTGATGGGACAGGGGAGAACGGAGACCCAGTACTTC
TRBJ2-2 | - | TRBV5-1 | - | CASSTNRNTGELFF | TGCGCCAGCAGCACAAACAGAAACACCGGGGAGCTGTTTTTT
TRBJ2-1 | - | TRBV29-1 | - | CSGMGGGIYNEQFF | TGCAGCGGGATGGGGGGAGGAATCTACAATGAGCAGTTCTTC
TRBJ2-1 | many | TRBV4-3 | - | CASSGQGSYNEQFF | TGCGCCAGCAGTGGGCAGGGGTCCTACAATGAGCAGTTCTTC
TRBJ2-7 | - | TRBV4-3 | - | CASSQERRGTWEQYF | TGCGCCAGCAGCCAAGAGCGCAGGGGAACCTGGGAGCAGTACTTC
TRBJ1-2 | many | TRBV12-3/TRBV12-4 | - | CASSLGAGKTF | TGTGCCAGCAGTTTAGGGGCAGGGAAAACCTTC
TRBJ1-6 | - | TRBV20-1 | TRBD1 | CSARRDRWGNSPLYF | TGCAGTGCTAGAAGGGACAGATGGGGAAATTCACCCCTCTACTTT
TRBJ2-3 | few | TRBV24-1 | - | CATSDTGSTDTQYF | TGTGCCACCAGTGATACAGGGAGCACAGATACGCAGTATTTT
TRBJ2-7 | - | TRBV30 | TRBD1 | CAWGNGGTGLIANF | TGTGCCTGGGGTAACGGCGGGACAGGGTTGATAGCGAACTTC
TRBJ1-4 | many | TRBV14 | - | CASSQFLGGEKLFF | TGTGCCAGCAGCCAATTTCTGGGGGGTGAAAAACTGTTTTTT
TRBJ2-2 | few | TRBV7-2 | TRBD2 | CASSPGLANTGELFF | TGTGCCAGCAGCCCGGGACTAGCGAACACCGGGGAGCTGTTTTTT
TRBJ1-5 | few | TRBV20-1 | - | CSARKFAGNQPQHF | TGCAGTGCTAGAAAGTTTGCCGGCAATCAGCCCCAGCATTTT
TRBJ2-1 | few | TRBV29-1 | TRBD1 | CSVEQGDWDEQFF | TGCAGCGTTGAACAGGGGGATTGGGATGAGCAGTTCTTC
TRBJ2-7 | - | TRBV7-8 | - | CASSLASVRSSYEQYF | TGTGCCAGCAGCTTAGCTTCGGTCAGGAGCTCCTACGAGCAGTACTTC
TRBJ2-1 | - | TRBV20-1 | TRBD2 | CSGNGRSEQFF | TGCAGTGGTAACGGGAGGAGTGAGCAGTTCTTC
TRBJ1-1 | many | TRBV7-9 | - | CASSLAPAVLTEAFF | TGTGCCAGCAGCTTAGCCCCGGCAGTCCTCACTGAAGCTTTCTTT
TRBJ1-5 | - | TRBV7-8 | - | CASSADGFYWPQHF | TGTGCCAGCAGCGCGGACGGGTTCTACTGGCCCCAGCATTTT
TRBJ2-5 | few | TRBV15 | - | CATSRGTGPRRETQYF | TGTGCCACCAGCAGAGGCACTGGCCCCCGGAGGGAGACCCAGTACTTC
TRBJ2-1 | - | TRBV12-5 | - | CASGPGHIGANEQFF | TGTGCTAGTGGTCCAGGACATATAGGGGCGAATGAGCAGTTCTTC
TRBJ2-1 | many | TRBV10-3 | - | CATKNYNEQFF | TGTGCCACCAAGAACTACAATGAGCAGTTCTTC
TRBJ2-7 | - | TRBV28 | TRBD1 | CASRVQGPSYEQYF | TGTGCCAGCAGGGTACAGGGGCCTTCCTACGAGCAGTACTTC
TRBJ2-3 | - | TRBV7-2 | TRBD1 | CASRNPGTGIADTQYF | TGTGCCAGCCGGAATCCCGGGACAGGGATTGCAGATACGCAGTATTTT
TRBJ1-5 | few | TRBV20-1 | - | CSARKGFIGQPQHF | TGCAGTGCTAGAAAGGGATTCATCGGTCAGCCCCAGCATTTT
TRBJ2-7 | many | TRBV5-1 | - | CASSFGFSYEQYF | TGCGCCAGCAGCTTCGGGTTCTCCTACGAGCAGTACTTC
TRBJ2-7 | many | TRBV20-1 | TRBD2 | CSARLAGRNSYEQYF | TGCAGTGCTCGGCTAGCGGGACGAAACTCCTACGAGCAGTACTTC
TRBJ1-4 | - | TRBV6-5 | TRBD1 | CASSLQGAGEKLFF | TGTGCCAGCAGTTTACAGGGGGCTGGTGAAAAACTGTTTTTT
TRBJ2-3 | - | TRBV4-3 | TRBD2 | CASSYHPIGGRAADTQYF | TGCGCCAGCAGCTACCACCCTATAGGCGGGAGGGCCGCAGATACGCAGTATTTT
TRBJ2-5 | many | TRBV10-3 | - | CATNGATTGLGETQYF | TGTGCCACCAACGGAGCGACAACGGGCCTGGGGGAGACCCAGTACTTC
TRBJ2-7 | - | TRBV7-2 | - | CASTKTGLLVAYEQYF | TGTGCCAGCACCAAAACAGGGTTGCTAGTAGCCTACGAGCAGTACTTC
TRBJ1-1 | many | TRBV5-1 | - | CASSLGGVNTEAFF | TGCGCCAGCAGCTTGGGAGGGGTGAACACTGAAGCTTTCTTT
TRBJ2-6 | - | TRBV20-1 | - | CSATQGPGANVLTF | TGCAGTGCTACCCAGGGTCCCGGGGCCAACGTCCTGACTTTC